This T cell receptor (beta chain) was recovered during a study of blood T cells in healthy people across ages. General study results and limits: TCR beta diversity was tightly associated with the proportion of naive T cells.

In the case of this clonotype: Antigen unknown.

The CDR3 length is 15 residues. Per the germline V gene, CDR1 is SGHVT and CDR2 is SQSDAQ. V was cut by 4 bases and J by 0 bases, with 12 bases left in between. Total RNA extraction produced at least 6 micrograms (per sample) for the study. A second PCR of about 6 to 11 cycles used a sample-barcoded 5' primer and a J-beta primer mix. The authors tagged each cDNA molecule using a template-switch adaptor with 12 random nucleotides. From the 5' RACE reads, TCRdb called clonotypes with MiXCR, one entry per CDR3 protein. The data show 800,000 to 950,000 distinct CDR3 sequences, almost 30% seen once. These data also featured in a second study, about T cells of mothers and their children.

The chain couples TRBV7-4 to TRBJ1-1, with a weak D call TRBD1 (5 bases). The receptor was isolated from a woman between 40 and 50 years old in good health. The source material was blood. The CDR3 loop is CASSSLAGLNTEAFF. The DNA of the CDR3 is TGTGCCAGCAGCTCCCTGGCAGGGCTGAACACTGAAGCTTTCTTT.